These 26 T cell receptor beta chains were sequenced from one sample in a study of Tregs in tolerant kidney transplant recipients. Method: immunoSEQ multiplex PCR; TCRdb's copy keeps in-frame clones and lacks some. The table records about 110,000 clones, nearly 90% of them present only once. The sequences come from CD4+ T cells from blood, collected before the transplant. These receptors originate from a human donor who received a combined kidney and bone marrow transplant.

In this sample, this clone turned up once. For the CDR3, the DNA is TGTGCCAGCAGGGACTTGAAAAGGGGGTGGGCGAACACCGGGGAGCTGTTTTTT. Translating gives CASRDLKRGWANTGELFF. The gene calls are TRBV28 and TRBJ2-2; TRBD1 is a possible D gene (6 bases). V gave up 6 bases and J gave up 0 bases, with 20 bases separating them. CDR3 length: 18 amino acids. Looked up from germline, CDR1 is MDHEN and CDR2 is SYDVKM.

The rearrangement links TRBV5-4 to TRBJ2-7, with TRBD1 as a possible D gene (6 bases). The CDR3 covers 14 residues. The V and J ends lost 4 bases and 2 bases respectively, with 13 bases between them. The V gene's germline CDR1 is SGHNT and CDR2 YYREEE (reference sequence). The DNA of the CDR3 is TGTGCCAGCAGCCGCGTGGACAGCCCCTACGAGCAGTACTTC. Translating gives CASSRVDSPYEQYF.

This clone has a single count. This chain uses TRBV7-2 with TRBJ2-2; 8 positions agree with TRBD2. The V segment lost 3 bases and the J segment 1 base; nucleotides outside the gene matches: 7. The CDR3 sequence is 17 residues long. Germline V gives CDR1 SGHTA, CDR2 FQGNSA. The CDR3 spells CASSLTPGLENTGELFF. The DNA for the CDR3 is TGTGCCAGCAGCTTGACTCCGGGACTAGAGAACACCGGGGAGCTGTTTTTT.

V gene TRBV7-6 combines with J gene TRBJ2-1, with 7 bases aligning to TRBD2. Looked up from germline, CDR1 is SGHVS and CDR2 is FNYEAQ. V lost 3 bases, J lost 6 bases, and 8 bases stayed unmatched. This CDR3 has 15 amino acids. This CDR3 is CASSFSPSGINEQFF. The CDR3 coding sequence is TGTGCCAGCAGCTTTTCCCCTAGCGGTATCAATGAGCAGTTCTTC. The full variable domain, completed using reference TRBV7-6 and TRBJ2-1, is GAGVSQSPRYKVTKRGQDVALRCDPISGHVSLYWYRQALGQGPEFLTYFNYEAQQDKSGLPNDRFSAERPEGSISTLTIQRTEQRDSAMYRCASSFSPSGINEQFFGPGTRLTVL.

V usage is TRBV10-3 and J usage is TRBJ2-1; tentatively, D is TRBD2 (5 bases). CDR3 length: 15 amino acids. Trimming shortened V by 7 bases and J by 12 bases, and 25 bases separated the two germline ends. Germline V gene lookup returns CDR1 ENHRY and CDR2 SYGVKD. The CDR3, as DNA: TGTGCCATCACCAGCAGTAGCGAGAGTTTGCGCAGGCAGTTCTTC. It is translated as CAITSSSESLRRQFF.

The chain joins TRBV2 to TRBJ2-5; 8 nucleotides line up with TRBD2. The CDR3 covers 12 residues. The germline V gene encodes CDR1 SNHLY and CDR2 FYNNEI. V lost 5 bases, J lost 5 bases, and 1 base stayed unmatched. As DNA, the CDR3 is TGTGCCAGCAGTCGACTAGCGGAGACCCAGTACTTC. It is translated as CASSRLAETQYF.

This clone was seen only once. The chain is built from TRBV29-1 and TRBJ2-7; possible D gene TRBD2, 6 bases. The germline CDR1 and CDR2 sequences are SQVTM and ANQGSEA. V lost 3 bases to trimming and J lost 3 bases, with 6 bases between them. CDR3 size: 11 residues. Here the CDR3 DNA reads TGCAGCGTTGATAGCGGCTACGAGCAGTACTTC. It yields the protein CSVDSGYEQYF.

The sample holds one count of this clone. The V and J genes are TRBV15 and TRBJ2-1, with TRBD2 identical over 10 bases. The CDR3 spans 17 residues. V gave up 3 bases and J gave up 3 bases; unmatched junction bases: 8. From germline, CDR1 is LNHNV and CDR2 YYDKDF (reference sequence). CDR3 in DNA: TGTGCCACCAGCAGCTACGGGACTAGCGTGGACTACAATGAGCAGTTCTTC. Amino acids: CATSSYGTSVDYNEQFF.

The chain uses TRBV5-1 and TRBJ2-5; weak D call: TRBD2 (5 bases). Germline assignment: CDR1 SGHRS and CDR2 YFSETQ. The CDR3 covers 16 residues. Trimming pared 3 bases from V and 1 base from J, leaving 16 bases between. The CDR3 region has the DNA TGCGCCAGCAGCTCCGGCCCGGGGAAAAGCCAAGAGACCCAGTACTTC. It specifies CASSSGPGKSQETQYF.

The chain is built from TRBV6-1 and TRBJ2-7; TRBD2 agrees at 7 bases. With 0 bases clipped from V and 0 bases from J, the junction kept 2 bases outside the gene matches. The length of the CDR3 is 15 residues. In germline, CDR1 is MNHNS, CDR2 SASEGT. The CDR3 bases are TGTGCCAGCAGTGAAGCGGGGGGGAGCTCCTACGAGCAGTACTTC. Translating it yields CASSEAGGSSYEQYF.

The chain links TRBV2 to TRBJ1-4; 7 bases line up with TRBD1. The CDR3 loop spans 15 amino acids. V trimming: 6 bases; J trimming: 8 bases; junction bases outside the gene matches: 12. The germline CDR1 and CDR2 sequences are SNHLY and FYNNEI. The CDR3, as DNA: TGTGCCAGCAGCCGCTCCGGGACAGAACAGGAAAAACTGTTTTTT. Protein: CASSRSGTEQEKLFF.

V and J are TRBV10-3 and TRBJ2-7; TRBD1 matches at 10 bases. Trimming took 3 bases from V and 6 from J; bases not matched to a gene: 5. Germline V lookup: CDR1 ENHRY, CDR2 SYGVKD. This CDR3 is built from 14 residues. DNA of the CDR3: TGTGCCATCAGTGACAAGGACAGGGGGGGCGAGCAGTACTTC. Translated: CAISDKDRGGEQYF.

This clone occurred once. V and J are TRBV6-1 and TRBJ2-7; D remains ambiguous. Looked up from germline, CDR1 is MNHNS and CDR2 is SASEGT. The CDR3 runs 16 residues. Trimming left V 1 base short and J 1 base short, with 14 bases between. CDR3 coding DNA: TGTGCCAGCAGTGAAGTTCCGCGGAAAAGTTCCTACGAGCAGTACTTC. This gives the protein CASSEVPRKSSYEQYF.

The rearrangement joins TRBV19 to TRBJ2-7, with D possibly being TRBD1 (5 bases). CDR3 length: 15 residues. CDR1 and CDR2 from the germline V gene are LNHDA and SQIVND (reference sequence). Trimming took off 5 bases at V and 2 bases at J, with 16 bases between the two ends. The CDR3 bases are TGTGCCAGTAGTCCTGATCCCGACAGTGCCTACGAGCAGTACTTC. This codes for CASSPDPDSAYEQYF.

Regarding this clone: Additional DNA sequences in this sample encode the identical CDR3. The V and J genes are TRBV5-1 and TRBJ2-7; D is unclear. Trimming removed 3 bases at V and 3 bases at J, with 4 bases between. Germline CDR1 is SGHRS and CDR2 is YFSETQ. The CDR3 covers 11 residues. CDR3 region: CASSSNYEQYF. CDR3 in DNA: TGCGCCAGCAGCTCCAACTACGAGCAGTACTTC.

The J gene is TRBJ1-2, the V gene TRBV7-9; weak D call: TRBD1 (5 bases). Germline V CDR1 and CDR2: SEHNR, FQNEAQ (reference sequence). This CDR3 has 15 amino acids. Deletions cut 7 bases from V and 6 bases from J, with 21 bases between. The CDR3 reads CASTQGYSGLHGYTF. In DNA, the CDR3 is TGTGCCAGCACCCAAGGGTATTCAGGGTTGCATGGCTACACCTTC.

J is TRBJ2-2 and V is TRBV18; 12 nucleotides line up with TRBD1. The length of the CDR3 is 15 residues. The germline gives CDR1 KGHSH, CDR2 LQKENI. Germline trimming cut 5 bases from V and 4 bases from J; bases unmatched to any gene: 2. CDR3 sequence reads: CASSAGQGATGELFF. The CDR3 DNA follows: TGTGCCAGCTCAGCGGGACAGGGGGCCACCGGGGAGCTGTTTTTT.

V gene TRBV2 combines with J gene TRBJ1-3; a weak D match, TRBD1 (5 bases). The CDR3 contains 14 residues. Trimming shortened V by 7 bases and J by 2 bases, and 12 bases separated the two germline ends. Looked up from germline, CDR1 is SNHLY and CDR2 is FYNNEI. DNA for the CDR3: TGTGCCAGCACCCCAGGGATGGCTGGAAACACCATATATTTT. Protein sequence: CASTPGMAGNTIYF.

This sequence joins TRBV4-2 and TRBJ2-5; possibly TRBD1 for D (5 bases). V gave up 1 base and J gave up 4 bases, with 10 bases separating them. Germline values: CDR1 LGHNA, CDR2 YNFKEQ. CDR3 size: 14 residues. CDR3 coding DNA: TGTGCCAGCAGCCAAGGGGGCGTTGGAGAGACCCAGTACTTC. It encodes CASSQGGVGETQYF.

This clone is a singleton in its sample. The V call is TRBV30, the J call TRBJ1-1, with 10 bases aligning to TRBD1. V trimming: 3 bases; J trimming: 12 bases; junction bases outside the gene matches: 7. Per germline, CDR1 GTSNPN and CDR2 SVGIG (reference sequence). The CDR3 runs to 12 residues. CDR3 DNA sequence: TGTGCCTGGAGCGTGAGGGACAGGGGATCTTTCTTT. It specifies CAWSVRDRGSFF.

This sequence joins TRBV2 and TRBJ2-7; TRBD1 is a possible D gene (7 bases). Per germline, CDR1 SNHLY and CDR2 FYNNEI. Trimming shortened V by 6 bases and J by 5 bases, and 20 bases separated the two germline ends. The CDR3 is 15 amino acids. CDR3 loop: CASRLDREAFHEQYF. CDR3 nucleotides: TGTGCCAGCAGGCTCGACAGGGAGGCTTTCCACGAGCAGTACTTC. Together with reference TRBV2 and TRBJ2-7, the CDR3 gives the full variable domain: EPEVTQTPSHQVTQMGQEVILRCVPISNHLYFYWYRQILGQKVEFLVSFYNNEISEKSEIFDDQFSVERPDGSNFTLKIRSTKLEDSAMYFCASRLDREAFHEQYFGPGTRLTVT.

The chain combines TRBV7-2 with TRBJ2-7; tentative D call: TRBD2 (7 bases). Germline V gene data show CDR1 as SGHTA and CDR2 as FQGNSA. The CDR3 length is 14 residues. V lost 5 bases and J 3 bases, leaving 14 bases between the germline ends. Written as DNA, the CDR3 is TGTGCCAGCAGCCGTGAGGGGGGGCTCTACGAGCAGTACTTC. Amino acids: CASSREGGLYEQYF. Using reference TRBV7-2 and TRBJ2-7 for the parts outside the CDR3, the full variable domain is GAGVSQSPSNKVTEKGKDVELRCDPISGHTALYWYRQSLGQGLEFLIYFQGNSAPDKSGLPSDRFSAERTGGSVSTLTIQRTQQEDSAVYLCASSREGGLYEQYFGPGTRLTVT.

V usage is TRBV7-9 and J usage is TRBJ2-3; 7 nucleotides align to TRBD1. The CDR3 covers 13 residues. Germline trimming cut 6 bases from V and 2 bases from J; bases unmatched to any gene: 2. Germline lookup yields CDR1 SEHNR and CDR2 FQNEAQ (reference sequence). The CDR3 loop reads CASRQGDTDTQYF. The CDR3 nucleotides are TGTGCCAGCAGGCAGGGGGACACAGATACGCAGTATTTT.

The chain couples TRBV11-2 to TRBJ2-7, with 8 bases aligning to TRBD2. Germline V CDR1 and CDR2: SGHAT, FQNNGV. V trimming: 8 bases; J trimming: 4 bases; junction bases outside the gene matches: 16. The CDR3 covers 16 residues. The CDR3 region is CASEREGRGGMYEQYF. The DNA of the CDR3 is TGTGCCAGCGAACGGGAGGGACGTGGTGGGATGTACGAGCAGTACTTC.

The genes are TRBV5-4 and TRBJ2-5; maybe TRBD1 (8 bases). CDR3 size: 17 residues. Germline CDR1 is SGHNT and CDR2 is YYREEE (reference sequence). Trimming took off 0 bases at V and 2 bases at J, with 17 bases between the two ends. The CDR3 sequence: CASSLGGGQAIQETQYF. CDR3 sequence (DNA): TGTGCCAGCAGCTTGGGGGGGGGACAGGCGATACAAGAGACCCAGTACTTC.

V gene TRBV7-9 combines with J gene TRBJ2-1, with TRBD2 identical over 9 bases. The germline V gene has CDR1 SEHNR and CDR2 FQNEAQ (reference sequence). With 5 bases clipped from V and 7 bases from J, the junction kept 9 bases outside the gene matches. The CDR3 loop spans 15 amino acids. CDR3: CASSPPGTSLNEQFF. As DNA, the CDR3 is TGTGCCAGCAGCCCACCCGGGACTAGCCTTAATGAGCAGTTCTTC.